The TCR beta chain under discussion was sequenced for a study of cytomegalovirus exposure and HLA in healthy donors. About this clone: Its target is not known.

Study findings and constraints: From TCR beta sequences, most subjects' HLA-A and HLA-B alleles were reportedly predicted accurately. A further, later analysis showed that HLA-associated TCR beta chains (compared with equally common others) were more clonally expanded. It was reported in a later analysis that an Asian-associated ancestry cluster showed fewer N-insertions than the roughly 710-donor mean. In a later analysis, more than 15,000 TCR beta sequences were associated with HLA alleles at 0.05 false discovery rate.

Looked up from germline, CDR1 is SNHLY and CDR2 is FYNNEI. The CDR3 contains 14 residues. The J segment lost 7 bases and the V segment lost 4 bases, leaving 6 bases of the junction unmatched. PCR involved 60 Vbeta and 13 Jbeta primers. Generated by immunoSEQ multiplex PCR, the TCRdb table keeps only in-frame clones and is missing some. This sample carries approximately 160,000 clones, about four fifths of them seen once, and the ten largest clones take about 4.9%. The receptor was isolated from a girl aged 10 to 17 in good health and CMV-seropositive. V usage is TRBV2 and J usage is TRBJ1-4, with TRBD1 identical over 7 bases. Sequencing input: PBMCs. CDR3 sequence (DNA): TGTGCCAGCAGTGTACAGGGGCGGATTGAAAAACTGTTTTTT. Residues: CASSVQGRIEKLFF.